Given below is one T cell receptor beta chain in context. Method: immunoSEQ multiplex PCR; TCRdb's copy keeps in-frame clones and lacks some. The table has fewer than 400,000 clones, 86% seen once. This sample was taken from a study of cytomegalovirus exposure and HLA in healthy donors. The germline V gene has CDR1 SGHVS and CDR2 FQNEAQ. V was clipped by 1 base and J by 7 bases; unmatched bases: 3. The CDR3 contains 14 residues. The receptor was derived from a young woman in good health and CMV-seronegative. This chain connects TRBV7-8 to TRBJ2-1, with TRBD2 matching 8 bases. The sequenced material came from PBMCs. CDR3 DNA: TGTGCCAGCAGCTTAGAGGGACTAGGTAATGAGCAGTTCTTC. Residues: CASSLEGLGNEQFF.